Sequencing of this T cell receptor beta chain was carried out in a study of early T cells in non-severe SARS-CoV-2 infection (dated by TCRdb to about 2021). For context, the study as a whole: Bulk RNA from unsorted whole blood was used for TCR sequencing, so alpha and beta chains could not be paired. The research as a whole found: Matching against VDJdb was skewed toward anti-spike CD8 responses, likely underestimated virus-specific expansions, and missed private and CD4 specificities.

Receptor libraries were prepared by 5' RACE. The sequencer was a NextSeq 500. In the TCR library protocol, unique molecular identifiers were attached to individual cDNA molecules to correct for PCR bias and sequencing error. Both TCR alpha and beta chains were sequenced, and tight co-correlation was observed between alpha and beta sequence abundances in each sample. The study's processing was this. V gene, J gene and CDR3 annotation of TCR sequences was performed with Decombinator V4. Expanded TCRs were defined as changing significantly between any two time points under a Poisson model with p below 0.0001. Abundances of TCRs were expressed as counts per million after normalisation to the total number of TCRs sequenced in each sample. TRAV1-2 paired with TRAJ12, TRAJ20 or TRAJ33 defined MAIT TCRs, while TRAV10 paired with TRAJ18 defined iNKT TCRs. VDJdb, accessed 1 November 2021, was searched for CMV, EBV and SARS-CoV-2 annotated TCRs, with TCRs annotated for multiple antigens excluded. TCRdb ran its own pipeline on the public reads, namely fastp trimming at Q25 and MiXCR clone calling, and kept in-frame beta chains. A single entry per CDR3 protein holds the most common genes and DNA from its merged rows. TCRdb's processing, not the authors' own work, is the source of the V and J calls. The sample table shows 65,000 to 95,000 distinct CDR3 sequences, and about a sixth are seen once. The biggest ten clones account for 2.9% of the sample.

This was a case-control study nested in a cohort of healthcare workers in London, UK, who had nasopharyngeal swab PCR tests and blood samples taken every week. Between 23 and 31 March 2020, the week of the UK lockdown, healthcare workers were enrolled and then followed up weekly for as long as 16 weeks. This clonotype was picked up a small number of times. What this receptor recognizes is not known. Per-base qualities were not stored, and no clone one base away is much larger. The cysteine opens and the phenylalanine closes a CDR3 of 17 amino acids. Only CDR3 DNA remains: 51 bases, in frame from the first base. Cut back by 6 bases and 0 bases, the V and J ends lie 15 bases apart.

This clonotype was obtained from an adult who was a healthcare worker with PCR-confirmed SARS-CoV-2 infection or an uninfected control (not recorded which). The chain links TRBV12-3 or TRBV12-4 with TRBJ1-6, with the D gene call left open. The sequenced sample was whole blood. In nucleotide form, the sequence is TGTGCCAGCAGCCGGGCGGTGTGGAGCTCCTATAATTCACCCCTCCACTTT. This translates into CASSRAVWSSYNSPLHF.